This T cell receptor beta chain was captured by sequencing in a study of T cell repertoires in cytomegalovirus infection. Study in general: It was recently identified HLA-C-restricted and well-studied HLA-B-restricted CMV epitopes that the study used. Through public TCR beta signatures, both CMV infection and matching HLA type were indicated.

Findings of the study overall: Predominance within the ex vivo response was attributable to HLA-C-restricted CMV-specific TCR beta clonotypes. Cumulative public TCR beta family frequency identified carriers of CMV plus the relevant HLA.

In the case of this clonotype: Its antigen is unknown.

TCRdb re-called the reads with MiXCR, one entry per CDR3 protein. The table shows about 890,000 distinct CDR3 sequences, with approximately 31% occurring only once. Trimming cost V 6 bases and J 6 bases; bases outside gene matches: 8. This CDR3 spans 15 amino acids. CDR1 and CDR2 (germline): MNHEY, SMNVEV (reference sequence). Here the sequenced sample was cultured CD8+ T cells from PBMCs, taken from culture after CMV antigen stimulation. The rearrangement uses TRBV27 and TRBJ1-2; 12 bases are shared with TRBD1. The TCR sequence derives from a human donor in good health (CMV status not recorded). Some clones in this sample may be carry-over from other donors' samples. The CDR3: CASRGFGTGGDGYTF. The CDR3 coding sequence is TGTGCCAGCAGGGGATTTGGGACAGGGGGCGATGGCTACACCTTC.